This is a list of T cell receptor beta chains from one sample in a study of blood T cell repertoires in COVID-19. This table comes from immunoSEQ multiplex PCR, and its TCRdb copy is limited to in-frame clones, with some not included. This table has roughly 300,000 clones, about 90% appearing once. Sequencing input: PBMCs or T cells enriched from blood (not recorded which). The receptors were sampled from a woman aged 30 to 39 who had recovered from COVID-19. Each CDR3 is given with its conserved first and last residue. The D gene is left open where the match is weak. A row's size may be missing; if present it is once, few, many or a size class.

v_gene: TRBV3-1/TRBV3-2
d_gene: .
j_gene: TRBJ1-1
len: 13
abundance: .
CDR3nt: TGTGCCAGCAGCCAAGTTAATGGGCAGGAAGCTTTCTTT
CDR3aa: CASSQVNGQEAFF

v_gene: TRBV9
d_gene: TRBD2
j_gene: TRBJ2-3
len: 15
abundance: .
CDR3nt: TGTGCCAGCAGCGTAGCGGGGGGTCCCACAGATACGCAGTATTTT
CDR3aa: CASSVAGGPTDTQYF

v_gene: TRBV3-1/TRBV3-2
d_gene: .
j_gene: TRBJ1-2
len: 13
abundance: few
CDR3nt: TGTGCCAGCAGCCCGCCGGGGAACTATGGCTACACCTTC
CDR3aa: CASSPPGNYGYTF

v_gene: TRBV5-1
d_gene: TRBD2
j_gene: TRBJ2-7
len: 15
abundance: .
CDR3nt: TGCGCCAGCAGCTTCCGACTAGCGGAGAACTACGAGCAGTACTTC
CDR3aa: CASSFRLAENYEQYF

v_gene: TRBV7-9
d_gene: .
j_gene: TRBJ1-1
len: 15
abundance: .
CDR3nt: TGTGCCAGCAGCTTAGGCGGGGCGGTGAACACTGAAGCTTTCTTT
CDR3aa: CASSLGGAVNTEAFF

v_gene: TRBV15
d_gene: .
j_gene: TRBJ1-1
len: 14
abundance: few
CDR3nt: TGTGCCACTACAGCCCAGGCCGTGAACACTGAAGCTTTCTTT
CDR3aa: CATTAQAVNTEAFF

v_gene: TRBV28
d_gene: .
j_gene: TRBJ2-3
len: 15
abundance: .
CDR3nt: TGTGCCAGCAGCGATTCCCCGGGGAGCACAGATACGCAGTATTTT
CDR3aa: CASSDSPGSTDTQYF

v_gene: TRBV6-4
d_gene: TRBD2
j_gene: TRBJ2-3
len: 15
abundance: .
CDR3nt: TGTGCCAGCAGCGTGCGCGGGGGAGGCACAGATACGCAGTATTTT
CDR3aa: CASSVRGGGTDTQYF

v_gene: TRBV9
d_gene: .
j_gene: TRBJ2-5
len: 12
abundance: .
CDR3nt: TGTGCCAGCAGCGTAATCGAGGGGACCCAGTACTTC
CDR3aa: CASSVIEGTQYF

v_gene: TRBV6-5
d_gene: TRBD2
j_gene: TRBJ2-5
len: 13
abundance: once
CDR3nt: TGTGCCAGCAGCCGGGGACTAGACGCGACCCAGTACTTC
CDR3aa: CASSRGLDATQYF

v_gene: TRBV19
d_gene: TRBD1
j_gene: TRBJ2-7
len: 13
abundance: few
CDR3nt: TGTGCCAGTAGGACCGGGACAGGGAGCGAGCAGTACTTC
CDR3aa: CASRTGTGSEQYF

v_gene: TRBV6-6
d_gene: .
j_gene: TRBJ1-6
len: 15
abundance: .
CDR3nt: TGTGCCAGCAGTTCGGGGAGCGTAAATAATTCACCCCTCCACTTT
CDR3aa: CASSSGSVNNSPLHF

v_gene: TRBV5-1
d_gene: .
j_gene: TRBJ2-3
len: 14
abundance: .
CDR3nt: TGCGCCAGCAGCTTGGGGCCAGGCACAGATACGCAGTATTTT
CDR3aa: CASSLGPGTDTQYF

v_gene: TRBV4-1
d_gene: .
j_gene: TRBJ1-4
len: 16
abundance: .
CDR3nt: TGCGCCAGCAGCCTGGAGGGGTGGGATACTAATGAAAAACTGTTTTTT
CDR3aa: CASSLEGWDTNEKLFF

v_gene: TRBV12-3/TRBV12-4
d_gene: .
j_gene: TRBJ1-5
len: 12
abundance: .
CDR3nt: TGTGCCAGCAGTTTATACTTACAGCCCCAGCATTTT
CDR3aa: CASSLYLQPQHF

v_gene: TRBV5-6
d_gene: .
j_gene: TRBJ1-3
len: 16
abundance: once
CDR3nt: TGTGCCAGCAGCTTGAGTCCGAGGCCAACTGGAAACACCATATATTTT
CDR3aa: CASSLSPRPTGNTIYF

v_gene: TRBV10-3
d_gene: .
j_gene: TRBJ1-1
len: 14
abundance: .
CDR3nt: TGTGCCATCAGTGAGGGTAGCAGGAACACTGAAGCTTTCTTT
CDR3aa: CAISEGSRNTEAFF

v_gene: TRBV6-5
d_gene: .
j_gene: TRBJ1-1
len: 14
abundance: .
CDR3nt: TGTGCCAGCACTTGGACAGAGAGGAACACTGAAGCTTTCTTT
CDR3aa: CASTWTERNTEAFF

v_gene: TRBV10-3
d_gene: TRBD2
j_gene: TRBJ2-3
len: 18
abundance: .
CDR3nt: TGTGCCATCAGTGAGTCCTCCCGTCGACTAGCGGGCACAGATACGCAGTATTTT
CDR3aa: CAISESSRRLAGTDTQYF

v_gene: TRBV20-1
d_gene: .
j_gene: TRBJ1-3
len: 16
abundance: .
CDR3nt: TGCAGTGCTAGTAATCGATCAGGGGAGAATGGAAACACCATATATTTT
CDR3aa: CSASNRSGENGNTIYF

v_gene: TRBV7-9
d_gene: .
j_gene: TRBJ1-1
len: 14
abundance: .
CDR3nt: TGTGCCAGCAGCCCTCCTGTGGCGGACACTGAAGCTTTCTTT
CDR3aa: CASSPPVADTEAFF

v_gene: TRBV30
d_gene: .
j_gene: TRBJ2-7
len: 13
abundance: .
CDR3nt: TGTGCCTGGACGAGACAGGACGCCTGGGAGCAGTACTTC
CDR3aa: CAWTRQDAWEQYF

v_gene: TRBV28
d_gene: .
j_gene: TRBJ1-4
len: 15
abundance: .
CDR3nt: TGTGCCAGCAGTTTATGGGGGGGAACTAATGAAAAACTGTTTTTT
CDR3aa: CASSLWGGTNEKLFF

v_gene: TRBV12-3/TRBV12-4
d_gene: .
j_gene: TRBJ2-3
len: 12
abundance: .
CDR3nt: TGTGCCAGCAGTTTCAGGGGCGATACGCAGTATTTT
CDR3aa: CASSFRGDTQYF

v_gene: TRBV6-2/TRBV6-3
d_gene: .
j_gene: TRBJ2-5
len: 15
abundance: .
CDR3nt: TGTGCCAGCAGTCCCTCGACTCGGGTCCCCGAGACCCAGTACTTC
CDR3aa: CASSPSTRVPETQYF

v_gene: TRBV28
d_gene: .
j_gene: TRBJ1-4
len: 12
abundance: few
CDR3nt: TGTGCCAGCAAGGGGTCCGCTGAAAAACTGTTTTTT
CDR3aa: CASKGSAEKLFF

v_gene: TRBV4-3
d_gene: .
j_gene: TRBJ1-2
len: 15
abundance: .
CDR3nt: TGCGCCAGCAGCCAAGAGGGAGAATTTAACTATGGCTACACCTTC
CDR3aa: CASSQEGEFNYGYTF

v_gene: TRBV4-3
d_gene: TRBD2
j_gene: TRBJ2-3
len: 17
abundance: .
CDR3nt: TGCGCCAGCAGCCAAGATTGGGGAAGCGGGGGCCCAGATACGCAGTATTTT
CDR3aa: CASSQDWGSGGPDTQYF

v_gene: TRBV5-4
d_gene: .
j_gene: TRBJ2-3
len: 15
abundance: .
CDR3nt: TGTGCCAGCAGGAGGGACTCCGTCAACACAGATACGCAGTATTTT
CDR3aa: CASRRDSVNTDTQYF

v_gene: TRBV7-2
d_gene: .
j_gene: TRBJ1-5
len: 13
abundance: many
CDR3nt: TGTGCCAGCTCGACAGGAGGCATTCAGCCCCAGCATTTT
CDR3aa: CASSTGGIQPQHF

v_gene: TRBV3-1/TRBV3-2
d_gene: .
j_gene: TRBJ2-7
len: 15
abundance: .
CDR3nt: TGTGCCAGCAGCCCTGGACTTGGGGGAGGTTACGAGCAGTACTTC
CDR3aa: CASSPGLGGGYEQYF

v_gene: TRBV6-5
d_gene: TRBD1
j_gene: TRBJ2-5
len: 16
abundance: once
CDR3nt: TGTGCCAGCAGTTACTCCGGGACAGGGTGGAGGAAGACCCAGTACTTC
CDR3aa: CASSYSGTGWRKTQYF

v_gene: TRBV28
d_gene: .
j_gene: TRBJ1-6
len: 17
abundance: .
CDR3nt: TGTGCCAGCGCCCGACCGGGACTTAGCTCCTATAATTCACCCCTCCACTTT
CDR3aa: CASARPGLSSYNSPLHF

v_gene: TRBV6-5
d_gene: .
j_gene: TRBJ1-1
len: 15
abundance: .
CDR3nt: TGTGCCAGCAGTTACCTGCGGCCCTTGAACACTGAAGCTTTCTTT
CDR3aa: CASSYLRPLNTEAFF

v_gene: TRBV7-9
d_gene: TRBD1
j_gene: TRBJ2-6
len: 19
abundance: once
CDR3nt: TGTGCCAGCAGCTCATTAATATCGGCAGGGGGCAACGGGGCCAACGTCCTGACTTTC
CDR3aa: CASSSLISAGGNGANVLTF

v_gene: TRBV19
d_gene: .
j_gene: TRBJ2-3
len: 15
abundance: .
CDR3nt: TGTGCCAGTAGTAAGCGACAGGAGAACACAGATACGCAGTATTTT
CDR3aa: CASSKRQENTDTQYF

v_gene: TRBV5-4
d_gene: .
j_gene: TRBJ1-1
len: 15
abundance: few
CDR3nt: TGTGCCAGCAGCTTGGCGCGGGCCTTCAACACTGAAGCTTTCTTT
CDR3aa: CASSLARAFNTEAFF

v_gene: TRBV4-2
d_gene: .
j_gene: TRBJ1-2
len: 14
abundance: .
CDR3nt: TGTGCCAGCAGCCATGAACAGCTGGATTATGGCTACACCTTC
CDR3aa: CASSHEQLDYGYTF

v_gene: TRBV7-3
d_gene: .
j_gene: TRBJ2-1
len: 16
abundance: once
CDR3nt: TGTGCCAGCAGCTTAAGAAGGTCCGGGGGTATCGATGAGCAGTTCTTC
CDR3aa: CASSLRRSGGIDEQFF

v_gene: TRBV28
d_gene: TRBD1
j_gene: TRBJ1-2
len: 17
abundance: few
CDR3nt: TGTGCCAGCAGTCTTTCCGGGACAGGGGCCGAGAACTATGGCTACACCTTC
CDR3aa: CASSLSGTGAENYGYTF

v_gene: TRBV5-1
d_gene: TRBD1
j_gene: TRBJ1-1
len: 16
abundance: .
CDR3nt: TGCGCCAGCAGCCTGGGACAGGGGGCGCAGGACACTGAAGCTTTCTTT
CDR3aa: CASSLGQGAQDTEAFF

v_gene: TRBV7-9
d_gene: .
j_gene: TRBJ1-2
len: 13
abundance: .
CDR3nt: TGTGCCAGCAGCCGTGACAGCATCTATGGCTACACCTTC
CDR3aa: CASSRDSIYGYTF